These T cell receptor beta chains were read from a single sample in a study of CD8 T cells in Susac syndrome. Each CDR3 protein is one row after TCRdb ran MiXCR on the immunoSEQ multiplex PCR reads. The sample has almost 450,000 distinct CDR3 sequences, approximately 85% seen once. The sequencing input was CD8+ T cells from PBMCs. The origin of the receptors is a human donor with multiple sclerosis. Both conserved end residues are part of each CDR3. A D gene is named only where the DNA matches it firmly. Clone size is not always given. Where it is, it says once, few, many or a class for expanded clones.

J gene | V gene | D gene | clone size | CDR3 DNA | CDR3 protein
TRBJ1-1 | TRBV5-4 | - | - | TGTGCCAGCAGCCTGGTCGGTCACTTGAACACTGAAGCTTTCTTT | CASSLVGHLNTEAFF
TRBJ2-5 | TRBV5-1 | TRBD2 | - | TGCGCCAGCAGCTGGCTAGCGGAGCTGGAAGAGACCCAGTACTTC | CASSWLAELEETQYF
TRBJ2-7 | TRBV12-3/TRBV12-4 | - | - | TGTGCCAGCAACCCCGGGGTATCCTACGAGCAGTACTTC | CASNPGVSYEQYF
TRBJ1-6 | TRBV19 | - | - | TGTGCCAGTGCAATTCAGGACGTATTGGATTCACCCCTCCACTTT | CASAIQDVLDSPLHF
TRBJ2-7 | TRBV29-1 | TRBD2 | - | TGCAGCGTTACCGGGACTAGCGGCGTCTACGAGCAGTACTTC | CSVTGTSGVYEQYF
TRBJ2-1 | TRBV7-8 | - | - | TGTGCCAGCAGCTTAGCTCGGATTAGAGGTGAGCAGTTCTTC | CASSLARIRGEQFF
TRBJ2-3 | TRBV19 | TRBD2 | - | TGTGCCAGTAGCAGACACAGGGGACTAGCCGATACAGATACGCAGTATTTT | CASSRHRGLADTDTQYF
TRBJ1-3 | TRBV12-3/TRBV12-4 | - | - | TGTGCCAGCAGCGTCGCCGGGGGGATCAACACCATATATTTT | CASSVAGGINTIYF
TRBJ2-7 | TRBV6-1 | TRBD1 | - | TGTGCCAGCTGGGACAGATCCTACGAGCAGTACTTC | CASWDRSYEQYF
TRBJ1-2 | TRBV6-1 | - | few | TGTGCCAGCAGTGAAGGGACACACTATGGCTACACCTTC | CASSEGTHYGYTF
TRBJ1-1 | TRBV12-3/TRBV12-4 | - | - | TGTGCCAGCAGTTTAGTCCCGGGGTCCGCTGAAGCTTTCTTT | CASSLVPGSAEAFF
TRBJ2-7 | TRBV6-1 | TRBD1 | - | TGTGCCGCTGGAGGACAGGGGGGCTACGAGCAGTACTTC | CAAGGQGGYEQYF
TRBJ2-7 | TRBV20-1 | - | - | TGCAGTGCCCAGAAGGGAGGCAGGGGAAGCTCCTACGAGCAGTACTTC | CSAQKGGRGSSYEQYF
TRBJ2-1 | TRBV4-1 | TRBD2 | - | TGCGCCAGCAGCCAAGAGGCGGGACTACCTAATGAGCAGTTCTTC | CASSQEAGLPNEQFF
TRBJ2-1 | TRBV6-5 | TRBD2 | - | TGTGCCAGCAGTTACTATCCTAGCGGCGGTGGGTATGAGCAGTTCTTC | CASSYYPSGGGYEQFF
TRBJ1-2 | TRBV5-5 | TRBD1 | few | TGTGCCAGCAGCTTGTTCGGGACAGCTTATGGCTACACCTTC | CASSLFGTAYGYTF
TRBJ2-3 | TRBV27 | TRBD1 | - | TGTGCCAGCATAGGACAGGGGACAGATACGCAGTATTTT | CASIGQGTDTQYF
TRBJ2-2 | TRBV27 | - | - | TGTGCCAGCAGTTTATGGTTAGGGGACAACACCGGGGAGCTGTTTTTT | CASSLWLGDNTGELFF
TRBJ2-2 | TRBV6-5 | TRBD2 | - | TGTGCCAGCAGTTACGTCGGGACTAGCGGGAAAGAGGTCGGGGAGCTGTTTTTT | CASSYVGTSGKEVGELFF
TRBJ2-7 | TRBV29-1 | TRBD2 | - | TGCAGCGTTGAAGCAGGACTAGCGGCTGGTGGCTCCTACGAGCAGTACTTC | CSVEAGLAAGGSYEQYF
TRBJ1-3 | TRBV28 | - | - | TGTGCCAGCAGTGGTGTGCCGGAATCTGGAAACACCATATATTTT | CASSGVPESGNTIYF
TRBJ1-3 | TRBV30 | - | - | TGTGCCTGGAGTGTATTACCCGGTCACTCTGGAAACACCATATATTTT | CAWSVLPGHSGNTIYF